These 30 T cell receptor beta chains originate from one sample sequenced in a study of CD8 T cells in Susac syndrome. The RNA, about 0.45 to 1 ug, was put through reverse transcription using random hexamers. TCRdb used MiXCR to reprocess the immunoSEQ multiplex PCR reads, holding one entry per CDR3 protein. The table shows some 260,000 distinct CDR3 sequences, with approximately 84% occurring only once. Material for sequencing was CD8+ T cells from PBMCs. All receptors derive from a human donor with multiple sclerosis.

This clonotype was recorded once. The CDR3 DNA reads TGTGCCAGCAGAGAGGCCAACACTGAAGCTTTCTTT. Translated: CASREANTEAFF. J is TRBJ1-1 and V is TRBV27; D not certain. Trimming removed 6 bases at V and 2 bases at J, with 7 bases between. CDR3 length equals 12 residues. CDR1 MNHEY and CDR2 SMNVEV come from the germline V gene (reference sequence).

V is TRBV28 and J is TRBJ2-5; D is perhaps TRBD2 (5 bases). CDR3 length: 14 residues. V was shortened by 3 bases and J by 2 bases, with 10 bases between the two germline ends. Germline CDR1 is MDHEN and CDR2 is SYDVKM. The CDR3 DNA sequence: TGTGCCAGCAGTTTTGACCCGGGACAAGAGACCCAGTACTTC. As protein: CASSFDPGQETQYF.

CDR3 coding DNA: TGTGCCAGCAGTTTACGGAGGGAGGGCAATCAGCCCCAGCATTTT. Protein sequence: CASSLRREGNQPQHF. The V gene is TRBV28, the J gene TRBJ1-5; no clear D gene. From germline, CDR1 is MDHEN and CDR2 SYDVKM. The CDR3 runs 15 residues. The V and J ends lost 2 bases and 2 bases respectively, with 10 bases between them.

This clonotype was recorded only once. Here the CDR3 DNA reads TGTGCCAGCAGTGGGTTCGCCCTTAATGAGCAGTTCTTC. This translates into CASSGFALNEQFF. The chain employs TRBV6-1 and TRBJ2-1; D uncertain. The CDR3 runs 13 residues. V shed 4 bases and J shed 7 bases, with 11 bases lying between them. Germline CDR1 reads MNHNS; CDR2 reads SASEGT.

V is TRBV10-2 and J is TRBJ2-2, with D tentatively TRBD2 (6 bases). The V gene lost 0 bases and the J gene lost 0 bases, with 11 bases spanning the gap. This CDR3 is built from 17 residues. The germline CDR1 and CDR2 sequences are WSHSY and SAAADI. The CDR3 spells CASSESKGLANTGELFF. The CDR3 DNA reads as TGCGCCAGCAGTGAGTCGAAGGGACTTGCGAACACCGGGGAGCTGTTTTTT.

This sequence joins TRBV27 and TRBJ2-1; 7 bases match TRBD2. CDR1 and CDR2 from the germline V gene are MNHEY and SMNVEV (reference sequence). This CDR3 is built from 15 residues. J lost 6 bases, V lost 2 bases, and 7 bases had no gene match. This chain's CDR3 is CASSLGLAARNEQFF. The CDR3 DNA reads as TGTGCCAGCAGTTTAGGTCTAGCGGCCCGCAATGAGCAGTTCTTC.

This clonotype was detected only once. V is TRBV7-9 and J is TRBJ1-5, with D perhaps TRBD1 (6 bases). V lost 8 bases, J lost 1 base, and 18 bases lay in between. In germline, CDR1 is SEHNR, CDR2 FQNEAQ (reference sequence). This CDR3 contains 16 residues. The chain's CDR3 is CASFPAWGLSNQPQHF. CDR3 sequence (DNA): TGTGCCAGCTTCCCCGCCTGGGGGCTAAGCAATCAGCCCCAGCATTTT.

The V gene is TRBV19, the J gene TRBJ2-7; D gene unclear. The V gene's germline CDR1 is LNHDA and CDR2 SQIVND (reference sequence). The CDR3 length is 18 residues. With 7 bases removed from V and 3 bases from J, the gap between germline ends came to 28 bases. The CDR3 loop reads CASIPIHDRPPSGYEQYF. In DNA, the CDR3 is TGTGCCAGTATCCCTATCCATGATCGACCGCCGTCTGGCTACGAGCAGTACTTC.

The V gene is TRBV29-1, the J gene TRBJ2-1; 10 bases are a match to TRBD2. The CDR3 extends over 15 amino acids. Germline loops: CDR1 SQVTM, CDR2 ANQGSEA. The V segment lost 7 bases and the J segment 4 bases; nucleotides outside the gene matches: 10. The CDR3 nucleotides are TGCAGCGCAAACCCTAGCGGGAGAGCGTACAATGAGCAGTTCTTC. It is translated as CSANPSGRAYNEQFF.

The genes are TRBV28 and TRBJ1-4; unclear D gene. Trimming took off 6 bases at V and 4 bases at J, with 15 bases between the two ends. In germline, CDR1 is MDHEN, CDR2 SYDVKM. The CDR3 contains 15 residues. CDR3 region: CASRLERGRNEKLFF. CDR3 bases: TGTGCCAGCAGGTTGGAGCGGGGTCGTAATGAAAAACTGTTTTTT.

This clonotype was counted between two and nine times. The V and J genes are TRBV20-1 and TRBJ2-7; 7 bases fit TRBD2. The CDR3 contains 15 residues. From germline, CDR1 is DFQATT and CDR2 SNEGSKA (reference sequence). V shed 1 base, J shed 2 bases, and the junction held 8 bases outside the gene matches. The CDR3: CSARGPLGLAYEQYF. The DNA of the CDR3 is TGCAGTGCTAGAGGCCCACTAGGACTAGCCTACGAGCAGTACTTC.

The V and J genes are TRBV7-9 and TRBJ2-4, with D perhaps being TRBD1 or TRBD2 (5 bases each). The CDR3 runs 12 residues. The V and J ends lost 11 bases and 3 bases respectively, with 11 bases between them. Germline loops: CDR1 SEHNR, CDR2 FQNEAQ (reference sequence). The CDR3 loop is CAVRGDKNIQYF. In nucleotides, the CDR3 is TGTGCCGTAAGGGGAGACAAAAACATTCAGTACTTC. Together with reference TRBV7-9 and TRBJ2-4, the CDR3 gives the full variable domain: DTGVSQNPRHKITKRGQNVTFRCDPISEHNRLYWYRQTLGQGPEFLTYFQNEAQLEKSRLLSDRFSAERPKGSFSTLEIQRTEQGDSAMYLCAVRGDKNIQYFGAGTRLSVL.

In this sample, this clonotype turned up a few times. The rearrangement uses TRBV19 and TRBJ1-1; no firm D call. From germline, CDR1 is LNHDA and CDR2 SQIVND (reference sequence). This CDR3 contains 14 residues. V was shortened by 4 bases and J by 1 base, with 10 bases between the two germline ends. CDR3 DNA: TGTGCCAGTAGTAACTCCCTCAGGAACACTGAAGCTTTCTTT. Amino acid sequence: CASSNSLRNTEAFF.

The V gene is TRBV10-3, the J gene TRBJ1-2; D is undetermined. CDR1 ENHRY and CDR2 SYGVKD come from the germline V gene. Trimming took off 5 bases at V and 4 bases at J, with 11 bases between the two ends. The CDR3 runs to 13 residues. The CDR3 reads CAISQRWSYGYTF. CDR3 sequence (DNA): TGTGCCATCAGTCAGAGATGGAGCTATGGCTACACCTTC.

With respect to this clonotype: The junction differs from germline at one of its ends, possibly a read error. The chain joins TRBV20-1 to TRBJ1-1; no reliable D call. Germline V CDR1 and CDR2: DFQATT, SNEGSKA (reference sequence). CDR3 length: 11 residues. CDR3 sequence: CSARTLREWVF. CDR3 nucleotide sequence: TGCAGTGCTAGAACCCTGAGGGAGTGGGTCTTT.

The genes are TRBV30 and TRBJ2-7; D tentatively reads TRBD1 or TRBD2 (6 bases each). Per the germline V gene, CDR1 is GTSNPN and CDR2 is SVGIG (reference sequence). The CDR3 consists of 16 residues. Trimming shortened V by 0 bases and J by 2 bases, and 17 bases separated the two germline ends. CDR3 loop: CAWSVREGGWTYEQYF. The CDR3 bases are TGTGCCTGGAGTGTACGTGAGGGGGGCTGGACCTACGAGCAGTACTTC.

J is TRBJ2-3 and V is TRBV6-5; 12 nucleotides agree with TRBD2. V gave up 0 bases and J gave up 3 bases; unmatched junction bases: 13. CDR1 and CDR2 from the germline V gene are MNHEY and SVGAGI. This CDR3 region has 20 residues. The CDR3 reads CASSYSIRASGRAVTDTQYF. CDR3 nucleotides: TGTGCCAGCAGTTACTCGATTAGGGCTAGCGGGAGGGCCGTAACAGATACGCAGTATTTT.

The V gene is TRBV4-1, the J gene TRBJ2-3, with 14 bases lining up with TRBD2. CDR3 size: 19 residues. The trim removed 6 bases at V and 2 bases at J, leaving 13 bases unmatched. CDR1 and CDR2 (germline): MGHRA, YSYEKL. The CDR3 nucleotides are TGCGCCAGCAGACGTAGGACGGGGACTAGCGGGAGACTCACAGATACGCAGTATTTT. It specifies CASRRRTGTSGRLTDTQYF.

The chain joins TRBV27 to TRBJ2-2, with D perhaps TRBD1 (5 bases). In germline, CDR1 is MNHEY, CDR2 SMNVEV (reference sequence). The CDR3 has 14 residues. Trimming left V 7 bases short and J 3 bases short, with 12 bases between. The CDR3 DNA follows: TGTGCCAGCAAAGCTCGACAGTACACCGGGGAGCTGTTTTTT. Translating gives CASKARQYTGELFF.

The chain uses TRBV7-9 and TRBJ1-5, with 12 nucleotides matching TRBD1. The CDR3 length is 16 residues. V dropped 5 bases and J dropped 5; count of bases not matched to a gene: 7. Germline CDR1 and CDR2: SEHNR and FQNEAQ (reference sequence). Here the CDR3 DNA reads TGTGCCAGCAGCGCCGAGGGACAGGGGGCGCATCAGCCCCAGCATTTT. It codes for CASSAEGQGAHQPQHF.

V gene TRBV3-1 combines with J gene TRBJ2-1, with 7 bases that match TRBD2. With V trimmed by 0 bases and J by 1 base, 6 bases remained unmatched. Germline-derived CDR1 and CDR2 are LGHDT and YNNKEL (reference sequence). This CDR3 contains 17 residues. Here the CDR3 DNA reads TGTGCCAGCAGCCAAGAGGGCGGGAGAAGGTCCTACAATGAGCAGTTCTTC. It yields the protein CASSQEGGRRSYNEQFF.

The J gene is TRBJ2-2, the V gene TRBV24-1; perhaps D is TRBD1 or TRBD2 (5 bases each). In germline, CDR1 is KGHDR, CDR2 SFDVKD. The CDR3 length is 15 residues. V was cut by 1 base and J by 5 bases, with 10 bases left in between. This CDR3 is CATSDLGTQTGELFF. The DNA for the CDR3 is TGTGCCACCAGTGATTTAGGGACCCAAACCGGGGAGCTGTTTTTT.

This chain's CDR3 is CASSRLTGDTEAFF. Here the CDR3 DNA reads TGCGCCAGCAGCCGCTTGACAGGAGACACTGAAGCTTTCTTT. V usage is TRBV4-1 and J usage is TRBJ1-1, with D tentatively TRBD1 (6 bases). Per germline, CDR1 MGHRA and CDR2 YSYEKL. Trimming left V 4 bases short and J 3 bases short, with 12 bases between. This CDR3 has 14 amino acids.

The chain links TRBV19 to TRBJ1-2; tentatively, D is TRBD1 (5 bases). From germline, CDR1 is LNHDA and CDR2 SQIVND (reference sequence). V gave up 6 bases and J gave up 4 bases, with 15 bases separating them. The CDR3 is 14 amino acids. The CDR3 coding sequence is TGTGCCAGTAGGACCAGGGACTTCGGCTATGGCTACACCTTC. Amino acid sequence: CASRTRDFGYGYTF.

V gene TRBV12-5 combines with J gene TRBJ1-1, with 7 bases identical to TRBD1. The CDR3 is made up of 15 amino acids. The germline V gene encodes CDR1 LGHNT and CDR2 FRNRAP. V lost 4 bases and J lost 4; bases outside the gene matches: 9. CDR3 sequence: CASGSKTGRGTEAFF. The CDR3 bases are TGTGCTAGTGGTTCAAAGACAGGGCGGGGCACTGAAGCTTTCTTT.

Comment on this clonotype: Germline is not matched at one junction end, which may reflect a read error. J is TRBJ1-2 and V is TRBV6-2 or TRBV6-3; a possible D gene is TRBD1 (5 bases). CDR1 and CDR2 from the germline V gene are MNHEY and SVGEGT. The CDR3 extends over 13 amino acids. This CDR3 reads CAGRDIRDYGYTF. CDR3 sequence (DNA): TGTGCCGGCAGGGATATTAGGGACTATGGCTACACCTTC.

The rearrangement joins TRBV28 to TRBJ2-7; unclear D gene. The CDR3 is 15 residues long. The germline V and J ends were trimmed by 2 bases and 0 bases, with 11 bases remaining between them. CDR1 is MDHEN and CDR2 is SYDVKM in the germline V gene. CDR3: CASSLSRLSSYEQYF. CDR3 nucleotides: TGTGCCAGCAGTTTAAGTAGGCTTAGCTCCTACGAGCAGTACTTC.

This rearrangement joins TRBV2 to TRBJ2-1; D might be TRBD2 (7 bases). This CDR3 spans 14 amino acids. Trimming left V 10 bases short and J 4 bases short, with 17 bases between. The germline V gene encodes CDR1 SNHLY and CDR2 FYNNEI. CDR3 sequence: CATLRGRGYNEQFF. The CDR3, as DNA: TGTGCCACCCTTAGGGGGAGGGGGTACAATGAGCAGTTCTTC.

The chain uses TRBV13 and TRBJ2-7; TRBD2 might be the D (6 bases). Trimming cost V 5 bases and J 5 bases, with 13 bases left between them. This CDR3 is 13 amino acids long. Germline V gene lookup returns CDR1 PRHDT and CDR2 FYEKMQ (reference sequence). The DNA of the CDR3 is TGTGCCAGCAGCGCGGAGGGTCAAAACGAGCAGTACTTC. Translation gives CASSAEGQNEQYF. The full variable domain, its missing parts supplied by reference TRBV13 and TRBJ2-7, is AAGVIQSPRHLIKEKRETATLKCYPIPRHDTVYWYQQGPGQDPQFLISFYEKMQSDKGSIPDRFSAQQFSDYHSELNMSSLELGDSALYFCASSAEGQNEQYFGPGTRLTVT.

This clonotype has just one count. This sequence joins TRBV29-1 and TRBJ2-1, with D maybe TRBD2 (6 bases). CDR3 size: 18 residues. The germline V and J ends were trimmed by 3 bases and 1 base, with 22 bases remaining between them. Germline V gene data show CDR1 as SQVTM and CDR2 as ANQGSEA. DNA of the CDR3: TGCAGCGTTGACCCACCCTTAGCGGTCCTAGGTTCCTACAATGAGCAGTTCTTC. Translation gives CSVDPPLAVLGSYNEQFF.